The 23 T cell receptor beta chains below were found in one sample sequenced in a study of identical twins. TCRdb re-analysed the 5' RACE reads in MiXCR, keeping a single row per CDR3 protein. The sample records about 260,000 distinct CDR3 sequences, roughly 7% being singletons. These data were likewise used in another study, on yellow fever vaccine responses in identical twins.

The sequenced sample consisted of memory (CD45RO+) T cells sorted from blood. These receptors originate from a woman younger than 30 in good health.

This chain connects TRBV2 to TRBJ1-1, with a tentative D call TRBD1 (6 bases). Trimming removed 6 bases from V and 3 bases from J, with 11 bases in between. Germline CDR1 is SNHLY and CDR2 is FYNNEI. The CDR3 has 13 amino acids. DNA of the CDR3: TGTGCCAGCAGCTCAAGGACAGACACTGAAGCTTTCTTT. This translates into CASSSRTDTEAFF.

V is TRBV3-1 and J is TRBJ2-7; 10 bases line up with TRBD2. The junction had 6 bases not matched to a gene; V was cut back by 1 base and J by 6 bases. The germline V gene encodes CDR1 LGHDT and CDR2 YNNKEL (reference sequence). This CDR3 is built from 15 residues. CDR3 protein: CASSQGLAGVSEQYF. DNA of the CDR3: TGTGCCAGCAGCCAAGGGCTAGCGGGAGTTTCCGAGCAGTACTTC.

This chain uses TRBV7-2 with TRBJ1-5; 8 nucleotides line up with TRBD1. The CDR3 runs to 15 residues. Per the germline V gene, CDR1 is SGHTA and CDR2 is FQGNSA. V lost 5 bases and J lost 6; bases outside the gene matches: 9. CDR3 coding DNA: TGTGCCAGCAGCCCCCGACAGGGGTCAATTCAGCCCCAGCATTTT. This sequence encodes CASSPRQGSIQPQHF. The full variable domain, its missing parts supplied by reference TRBV7-2 and TRBJ1-5, is GAGVSQSPSNKVTEKGKDVELRCDPISGHTALYWYRQSLGQGLEFLIYFQGNSAPDKSGLPSDRFSAERTGGSVSTLTIQRTQQEDSAVYLCASSPRQGSIQPQHFGDGTRLSIL.

The J gene is TRBJ2-1, the V gene TRBV19; possible D gene TRBD1, 6 bases. Germline V CDR1 and CDR2: LNHDA, SQIVND (reference sequence). There are 16 residues in the CDR3. Trimming shortened V by 4 bases and J by 3 bases, and 16 bases separated the two germline ends. In DNA form, the CDR3 reads TGTGCCAGTAGTACGCAGGGGATAGTTGGCTACAATGAGCAGTTCTTC. Its translation is CASSTQGIVGYNEQFF.

This CDR3 is CASTPPNTGELFF. As DNA, the CDR3 is TGTGCCAGCACCCCCCCAAACACCGGGGAGCTGTTTTTT. This chain links TRBV7-2 with TRBJ2-2; D is undetermined. The CDR3 covers 13 residues. Germline CDR1 is SGHTA and CDR2 is FQGNSA. V was clipped by 7 bases and J by 2 bases, with 8 bases between them.

This clonotype was found a few times. A read error may account for a junction end that differs from germline. The chain has TRBV24-1 and TRBJ2-5; 8 nucleotides align to TRBD2. This CDR3 has 14 residues. The germline CDR1 and CDR2 sequences are KGHDR and SFDVKD. The CDR3 region is CATSPGGAQESQYF. CDR3 nucleotides: TGTGCCACCAGTCCCGGGGGGGCGCAAGAGAGCCAGTACTTC.

The gene calls are TRBV3-1 and TRBJ2-3; 9 bases line up with TRBD2. The trim removed 5 bases at V and 2 bases at J, leaving 5 bases unmatched. Germline CDR1 is LGHDT and CDR2 is YNNKEL (reference sequence). The CDR3 consists of 15 residues. CDR3 amino acids: CASSSGTSPTDTQYF. The CDR3 nucleotides read TGTGCCAGCAGCTCCGGGACTAGCCCCACAGATACGCAGTATTTT.

The V call is TRBV6-1, the J call TRBJ1-5; 11 positions agree with TRBD1. J was trimmed by 6 bases and V by 5 bases; bases with no gene match: 12. CDR3 size: 17 residues. Germline CDR1 and CDR2: MNHNS and SASEGT. CDR3 loop: CASSPRTGGATSQPQHF. The CDR3, as DNA: TGTGCCAGCAGTCCTAGGACAGGGGGCGCAACAAGTCAGCCCCAGCATTTT.

This clonotype was observed a handful of times. The chain carries TRBV7-9 and TRBJ2-2; 9 positions agree with TRBD2. CDR3 length: 16 residues. J was trimmed by 1 base and V by 4 bases; bases with no gene match: 4. In germline, CDR1 is SEHNR, CDR2 FQNEAQ (reference sequence). This CDR3 reads CASSSRAGGNTGELFF. The CDR3 bases are TGTGCCAGCAGCTCGCGAGCGGGAGGGAACACCGGGGAGCTGTTTTTT.

The sample holds a few counts of this clonotype. J is TRBJ2-7 and V is TRBV3-1, with TRBD2 identical over 7 bases. The germline CDR1 and CDR2 sequences are LGHDT and YNNKEL (reference sequence). V lost 2 bases, J lost 5 bases, and 6 bases stayed unmatched. This CDR3 spans 14 amino acids. For the CDR3, the DNA is TGTGCCAGCAGCCAAATGGCGGGAGAGCACGAGCAGTACTTC. Amino acid sequence: CASSQMAGEHEQYF.

The J gene is TRBJ1-6, the V gene TRBV7-2; D might be TRBD1 (5 bases). Trimming removed 2 bases from V and 10 bases from J, with 18 bases in between. The CDR3 length is 16 residues. Germline-derived CDR1 and CDR2 are SGHTA and FQGNSA. The CDR3 loop reads CASSLIEPRGQSPLHF. CDR3 sequence (DNA): TGTGCCAGCAGCTTAATCGAGCCAAGGGGCCAATCACCCCTCCACTTT.

The chain has TRBV18 and TRBJ1-5; D gene unclear. The V end lost 4 bases, the J end lost 2 bases, and 15 bases lay between the germline ends. CDR1 is KGHSH and CDR2 is LQKENI in the germline V gene. This CDR3 is 16 amino acids long. The CDR3 sequence: CASSRYYTEGNQPQHF. The CDR3 DNA sequence: TGTGCCAGCTCACGGTACTATACGGAGGGCAATCAGCCCCAGCATTTT.

This clonotype was detected many times. The chain links TRBV5-1 to TRBJ2-5; 14 bases match TRBD2. Unmatched junction bases numbered 7, after V lost 4 bases and J lost 5 bases. CDR1 is SGHRS, CDR2 YFSETQ, per germline. CDR3 length: 16 residues. CDR3 DNA sequence: TGCGCCAGCAGCCAGGGACTAGCGGGAGTGAGGGAGACCCAGTACTTC. This translates into CASSQGLAGVRETQYF.

At least ten counts were recorded for this clonotype. CDR3 amino acids: CATSESPGGTTIHEQYF. Here the CDR3 DNA reads TGTGCCACCAGTGAATCCCCAGGGGGGACCACAATCCACGAGCAGTACTTC. J is TRBJ2-7 and V is TRBV24-1; a weak D match, TRBD1 (7 bases). Between the trimmed V and J ends, which lost 4 bases and 5 bases, there was a span of 23 bases. CDR3 length: 17 residues. Germline CDR1 reads KGHDR; CDR2 reads SFDVKD.

In this sample, this clonotype turned up many times. This chain joins TRBV4-1 and TRBJ2-7; 8 bases are shared with TRBD2. Germline CDR1 reads MGHRA; CDR2 reads YSYEKL. The CDR3 sequence is 15 residues long. Trimming cost V 4 bases and J 3 bases; bases outside gene matches: 8. The CDR3 loop reads CASSRQAGGGYEQYV. CDR3 DNA: TGCGCCAGCAGCCGTCAGGCGGGGGGAGGCTACGAGCAGTACGTC.

The CDR3 here is CSARDSQGGDTGELFF. The CDR3 DNA sequence: TGCAGTGCTAGAGATTCCCAGGGAGGGGACACCGGGGAGCTGTTTTTT. The rearrangement joins TRBV20-1 to TRBJ2-2; 7 bases map to TRBD2. The germline CDR1 and CDR2 sequences are DFQATT and SNEGSKA (reference sequence). Trimming took 0 bases from V and 3 from J; bases not matched to a gene: 7. The CDR3 totals 16 residues.

This chain connects TRBV6-5 to TRBJ2-3; D gene unclear. Germline V gene lookup returns CDR1 MNHEY and CDR2 SVGAGI. V dropped 0 bases and J dropped 0 bases, with 10 bases sitting between them. There are 16 residues in the CDR3. The CDR3 sequence: CASSYSRPHSTDTQYF. CDR3 DNA sequence: TGTGCCAGCAGTTACTCCCGCCCGCACAGCACAGATACGCAGTATTTT.

This clonotype showed up just a few times. V and J are TRBV7-6 and TRBJ1-6; D remains ambiguous. The CDR3 covers 14 residues. V shed 2 bases and J shed 7 bases, with 9 bases lying between them. CDR1 is SGHVS and CDR2 is FNYEAQ in the germline V gene. CDR3 in amino acids: CASSLLSGNSPLHF. CDR3 in DNA: TGTGCCAGCAGCTTACTAAGCGGGAATTCACCCCTCCACTTT.

This clonotype has more than one count but fewer than ten. The chain carries TRBV7-9 and TRBJ2-3, with D unresolved. Germline CDR1 and CDR2: SEHNR and FQNEAQ (reference sequence). Trimming removed 5 bases at V and 6 bases at J, with 9 bases between. The CDR3 covers 12 residues. CDR3 region: CASSDDRDTQYF. The CDR3 region has the DNA TGTGCCAGCAGCGATGACCGGGATACGCAGTATTTT.

The chain combines TRBV9 with TRBJ2-5, with 12 bases fitting TRBD2. Germline trimming cut 4 bases from V and 5 bases from J; bases unmatched to any gene: 6. Germline V gene sequence: CDR1 SGDLS, CDR2 YYNGEE. The CDR3 covers 15 residues. For the CDR3, the DNA is TGTGCCAGCAGCCCTAGCGGGGGGGCCCTCGAGACCCAGTACTTC. Encoded protein: CASSPSGGALETQYF.

This clonotype was found many times. The rearrangement links TRBV5-1 to TRBJ1-1; unclear D gene. Trimming left V 6 bases short and J 2 bases short, with 14 bases between. The germline CDR1 and CDR2 sequences are SGHRS and YFSETQ. The CDR3 has 14 amino acids. CDR3 region: CASTVFGFNTEAFF. The CDR3 nucleotides read TGCGCCAGCACGGTGTTTGGATTTAACACTGAAGCTTTCTTT.

This clonotype has a count of ten or more. V gene TRBV10-3 combines with J gene TRBJ1-5; no definite D call. V was shortened by 8 bases and J by 5 bases, with 13 bases between the two germline ends. The CDR3 length is 13 residues. Germline assignment: CDR1 ENHRY and CDR2 SYGVKD. The CDR3 bases are TGTGCCATCGGAGAATTCGGCGATCAGCCCCAGCATTTT. Protein sequence: CAIGEFGDQPQHF.

This clonotype has just a few counts. The CDR3 spells CSATLRDLYNEQFF. As DNA, the CDR3 is TGCAGTGCCACTTTGCGGGATCTCTACAATGAGCAGTTCTTC. The J gene is TRBJ2-1, the V gene TRBV20-1, with D perhaps matching TRBD2 (6 bases). The CDR3 sequence is 14 residues long. Germline CDR1 DFQATT, CDR2 SNEGSKA (reference sequence). Trimming cost V 6 bases and J 3 bases, with 15 bases left between them.